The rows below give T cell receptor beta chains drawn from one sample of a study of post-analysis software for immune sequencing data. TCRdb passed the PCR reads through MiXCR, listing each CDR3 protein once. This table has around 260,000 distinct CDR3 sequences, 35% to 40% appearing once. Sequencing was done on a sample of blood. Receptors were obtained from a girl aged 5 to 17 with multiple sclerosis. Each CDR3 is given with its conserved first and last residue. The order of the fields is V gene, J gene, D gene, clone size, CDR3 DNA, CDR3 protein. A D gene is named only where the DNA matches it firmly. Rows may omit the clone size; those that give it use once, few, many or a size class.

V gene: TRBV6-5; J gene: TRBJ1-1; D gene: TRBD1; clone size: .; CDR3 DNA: TGTGCCAGCAGGACAGGGTCGGGCACTGAAGCTTTCTTT; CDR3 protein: CASRTGSGTEAFF
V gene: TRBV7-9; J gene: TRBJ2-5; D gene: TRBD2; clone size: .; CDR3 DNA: TGTGCCAGCAGCCCGATTTCGACTAGCGGGGGGCCAGAGACCCAGTACTTC; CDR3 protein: CASSPISTSGGPETQYF
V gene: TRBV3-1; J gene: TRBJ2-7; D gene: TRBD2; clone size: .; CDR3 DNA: TGTGCCAGCAGCCGGGGGTCTGGCGGGGGGTCCTACGAGCAGTACTTC; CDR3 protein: CASSRGSGGGSYEQYF
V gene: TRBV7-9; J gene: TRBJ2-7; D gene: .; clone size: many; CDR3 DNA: TGTGCCAGCAGCTTAGCCGGTGACGAGCAGTACTTC; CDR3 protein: CASSLAGDEQYF
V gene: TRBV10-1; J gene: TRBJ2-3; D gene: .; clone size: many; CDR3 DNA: TGCGCCAGCAGCCCTCTCGGACGTAGCACAGATACGCAGTATTTT; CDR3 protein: CASSPLGRSTDTQYF
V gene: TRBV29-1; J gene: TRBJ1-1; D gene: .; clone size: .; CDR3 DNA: TGCAGCGCGGGACGGTCGAACACTGAAGCTTTCTTT; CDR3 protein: CSAGRSNTEAFF
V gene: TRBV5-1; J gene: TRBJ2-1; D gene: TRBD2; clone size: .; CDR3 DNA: TGCGCCAGCAGCTTCGGAACTAGCGGGAGGAATGAGCAGTTCTTC; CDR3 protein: CASSFGTSGRNEQFF
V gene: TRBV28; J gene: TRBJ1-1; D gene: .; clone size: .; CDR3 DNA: TGTGCCAGCGGTGTGGGGGGAACTGAAGCTTTCTTT; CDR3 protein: CASGVGGTEAFF
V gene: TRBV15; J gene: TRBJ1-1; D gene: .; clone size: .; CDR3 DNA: TGTGCCACCAGCAGGAGCCGGGAGCCAAACGCTGAAGCTTTCTTT; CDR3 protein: CATSRSREPNAEAFF
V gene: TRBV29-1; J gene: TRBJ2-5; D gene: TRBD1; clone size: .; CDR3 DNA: TGCAGCGTTCAAAGGACAGGGGGCAGTGAGACCCAGTACTTC; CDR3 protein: CSVQRTGGSETQYF
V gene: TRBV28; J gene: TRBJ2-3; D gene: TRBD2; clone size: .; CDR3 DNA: TGTGCCAGCAGGGGCGGGGGGGCCATGGATACGCAGTATTTT; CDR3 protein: CASRGGGAMDTQYF
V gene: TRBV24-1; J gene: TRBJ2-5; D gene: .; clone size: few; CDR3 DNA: TGTGCCACCAGTGATTTAGGTCAGGGTGGGCAGTACTTC; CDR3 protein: CATSDLGQGGQYF
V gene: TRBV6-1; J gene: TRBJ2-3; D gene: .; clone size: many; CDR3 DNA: TGTGCCAGCAGGGAGGGCAGGGCTAGCACAGATACGCAGTATTTT; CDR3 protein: CASREGRASTDTQYF
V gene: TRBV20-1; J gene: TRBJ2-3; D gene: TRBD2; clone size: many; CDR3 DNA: TGCAGTGCTAGAGCCACTAGCGCCAGCACAGATACGCAGTATTTT; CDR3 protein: CSARATSASTDTQYF
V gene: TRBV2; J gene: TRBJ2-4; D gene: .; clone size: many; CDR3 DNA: TGTGCCAGCTCAATTTCCGACGGAAACATTCAGTACTTC; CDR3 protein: CASSISDGNIQYF
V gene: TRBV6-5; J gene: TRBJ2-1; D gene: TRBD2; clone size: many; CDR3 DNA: TGTGCCAGCAGTTACAGGCTGGGTGCTAGCGGGAGCCTGGATGAGCAGTTCTTC; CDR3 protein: CASSYRLGASGSLDEQFF
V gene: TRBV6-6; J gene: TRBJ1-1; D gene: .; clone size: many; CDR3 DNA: TGTGCCAGCAGTTACACGAGGGGGAGGGATCGGTCTGAAGCTTTCTTT; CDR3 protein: CASSYTRGRDRSEAFF
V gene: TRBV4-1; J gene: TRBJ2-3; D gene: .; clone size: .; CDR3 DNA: TGCGCCAGCAGCCAAGGCCCAGACACAGATACGCAGTATTTT; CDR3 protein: CASSQGPDTDTQYF
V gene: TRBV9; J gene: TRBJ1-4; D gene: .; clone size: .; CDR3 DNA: TGTGCCAGCAGCTTGGGGGTGGTGAATGAAAAACTGTTTTTT; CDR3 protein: CASSLGVVNEKLFF
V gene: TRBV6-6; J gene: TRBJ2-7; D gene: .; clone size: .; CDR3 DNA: TGTGCCAGCAGTACTCCAGCCGAGCAGTACTTC; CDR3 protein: CASSTPAEQYF
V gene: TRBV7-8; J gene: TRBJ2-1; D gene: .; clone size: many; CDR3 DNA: TGTGCCAGCAGCGACCGACTGGATCCTTACAATGAGCAGTTCTTC; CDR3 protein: CASSDRLDPYNEQFF
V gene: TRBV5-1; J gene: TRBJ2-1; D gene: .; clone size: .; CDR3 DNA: TGCGCCAGCAGCCCGGTAGCGGTTTACAATGAGCAGTTCTTC; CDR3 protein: CASSPVAVYNEQFF
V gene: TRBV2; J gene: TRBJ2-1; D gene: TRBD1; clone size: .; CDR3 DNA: TGTGCCAGCAGTGCAAACAGGGGCAATGAGCAGTTCTTC; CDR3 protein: CASSANRGNEQFF
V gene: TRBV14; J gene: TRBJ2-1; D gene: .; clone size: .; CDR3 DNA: TGTGCCAGCAGCCAACTGGTTTCCTACAATGAGCAGTTCTTC; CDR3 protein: CASSQLVSYNEQFF
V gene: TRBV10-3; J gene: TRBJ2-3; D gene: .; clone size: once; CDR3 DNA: TGTGCCATCAGTGATGGGTCGGAAGCGCGTGGGAGCGCAGATACGCAGTATTTT; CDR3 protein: CAISDGSEARGSADTQYF
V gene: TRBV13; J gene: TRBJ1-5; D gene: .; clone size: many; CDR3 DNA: TGTGCCAGCAGCTTAGGGGGTACGGGGTTCAATCAGCCCCAGCATTTT; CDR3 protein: CASSLGGTGFNQPQHF
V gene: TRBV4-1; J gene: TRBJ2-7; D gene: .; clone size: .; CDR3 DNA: TGCGCCAGCAGCCCATACCTCTATTACGAGCAGTACTTC; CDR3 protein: CASSPYLYYEQYF
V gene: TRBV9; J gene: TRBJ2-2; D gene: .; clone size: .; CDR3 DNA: TGTGCCAGCAGCGCGAGGGGGGAGGGTTTCGCGAACACCGGGGAGCTGTTTTTT; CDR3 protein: CASSARGEGFANTGELFF
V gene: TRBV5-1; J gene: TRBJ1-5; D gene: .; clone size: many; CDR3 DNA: TGCGCCAGCAGCTTCGGGGACGGGAATCAGCCCCAGCATTTT; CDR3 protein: CASSFGDGNQPQHF
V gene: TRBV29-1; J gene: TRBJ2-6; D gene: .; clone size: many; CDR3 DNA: TGCAGCGTAAGGGACGGTTCCTCTGGGGCCAACGTCCTGACTTTC; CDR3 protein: CSVRDGSSGANVLTF
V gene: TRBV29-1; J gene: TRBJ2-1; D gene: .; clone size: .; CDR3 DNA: TGCAGCGCCCATGTGGCGTCCTACAATGAGCAGTTCTTC; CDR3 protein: CSAHVASYNEQFF
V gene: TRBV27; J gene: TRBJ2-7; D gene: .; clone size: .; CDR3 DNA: TGTGCCAGCAGGACCGGTTGGGACAACTGCTCCTACGAGCAGTACTTC; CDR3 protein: CASRTGWDNCSYEQYF
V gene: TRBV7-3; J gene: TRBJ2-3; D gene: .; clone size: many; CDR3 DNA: TGTGCCAGCAGCTCGCGGGGTAGCACAGATACGCAGTATTTT; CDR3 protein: CASSSRGSTDTQYF
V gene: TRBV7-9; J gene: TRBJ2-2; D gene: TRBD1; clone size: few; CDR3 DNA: TGTGCCAGCAGACATACAGGGGGTGCGAACACCGGGGAGCTGTTTTTT; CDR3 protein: CASRHTGGANTGELFF
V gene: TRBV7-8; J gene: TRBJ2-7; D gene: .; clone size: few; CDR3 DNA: TGTGCCAGCAGTTTCTACGACCCTGCATCTCCCTACGAGCAGTACTTC; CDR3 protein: CASSFYDPASPYEQYF
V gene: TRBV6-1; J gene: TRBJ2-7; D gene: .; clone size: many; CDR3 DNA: TGTGCCAGCAGTGAACCGGCGTCCCGCGGGCAGTACTTC; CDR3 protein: CASSEPASRGQYF
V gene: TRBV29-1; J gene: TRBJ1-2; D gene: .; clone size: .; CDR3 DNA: TGCAGCGTTGCATGGGCCATTTATGGCTACACCTTC; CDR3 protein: CSVAWAIYGYTF
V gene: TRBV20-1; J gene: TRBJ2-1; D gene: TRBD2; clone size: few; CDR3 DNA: TGCAGTGCACCCCCTAGCGGGAGGACATCCTACAATGAGCAGTTCTTC; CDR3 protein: CSAPPSGRTSYNEQFF
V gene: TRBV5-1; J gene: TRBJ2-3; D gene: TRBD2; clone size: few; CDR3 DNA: TGCGCCAGCAGCTGGACTAGCGGGTCACACACAGATACGCAGTATTTT; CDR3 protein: CASSWTSGSHTDTQYF
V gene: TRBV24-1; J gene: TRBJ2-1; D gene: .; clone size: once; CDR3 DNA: TGTGCCACCAGTGGAGGGTTTACGGCTGAGCAGTTCTTC; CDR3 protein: CATSGGFTAEQFF
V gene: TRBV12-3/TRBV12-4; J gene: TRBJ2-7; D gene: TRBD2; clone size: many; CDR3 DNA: TGTGCCAGCGCCTCCGGGGGAGGACTAGTCACCTCCTTCTACGAGCAGTACTTC; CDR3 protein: CASASGGGLVTSFYEQYF
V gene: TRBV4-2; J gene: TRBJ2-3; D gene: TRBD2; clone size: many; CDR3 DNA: TGTGCCAGCAGCCAAGTAGCGGGAGGTCTCACAGATACGCAGTATTTT; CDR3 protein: CASSQVAGGLTDTQYF
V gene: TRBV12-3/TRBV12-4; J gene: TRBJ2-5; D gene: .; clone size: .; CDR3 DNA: TGTGCCAGCAGTTCCGGGACTCAGAAAGAGACCCAGTACTTC; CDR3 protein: CASSSGTQKETQYF
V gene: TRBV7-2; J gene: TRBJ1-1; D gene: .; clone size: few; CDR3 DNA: TGTGCCAGCAGCTTACGTAGGGGCTTAGTATCAACTGAAGCTTTCTTT; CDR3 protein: CASSLRRGLVSTEAFF
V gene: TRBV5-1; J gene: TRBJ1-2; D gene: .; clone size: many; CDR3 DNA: TGCGCCAGCAGCTTGGAGAGGATCTATGGCTACACCTTC; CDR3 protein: CASSLERIYGYTF